The 10 T cell receptor beta chains given below trace back to one sample, sequenced in a study of T cell responses to AZD1222 COVID-19 vaccine. The table came from immunoSEQ multiplex PCR; TCRdb's copy has only in-frame clones and leaves some out. The table records some 74,000 clones, 90% of them present only once. Sample: peripheral blood, taken 28 days after the second AZD1222 dose. These receptors came from an adult who received the AZD1222 COVID-19 vaccine.

This clone appeared once. This rearrangement joins TRBV29-1 to TRBJ1-1, with TRBD1 as a possible D gene (5 bases). V lost 4 bases and J 8 bases, leaving 20 bases between the germline ends. This CDR3 has 14 amino acids. Germline lookup yields CDR1 SQVTM and CDR2 ANQGSEA. The chain's CDR3 is CSVVGHRIGGEAFF. The CDR3 region has the DNA TGCAGCGTTGTTGGACACCGCATTGGGGGGGAAGCTTTCTTT.

The chain recombines TRBV4-1 with TRBJ2-2, with TRBD1 as a possible D gene (6 bases). Trimming stripped 4 bases from V and 4 bases from J, with 16 bases between. The V gene's germline CDR1 is MGHRA and CDR2 YSYEKL. This CDR3 spans 16 amino acids. CDR3 bases: TGCGCCAGCAGCCTCCTACCGGGACACCTCACCGGGGAGCTGTTTTTT. This sequence encodes CASSLLPGHLTGELFF.

This chain uses TRBV23-1 with TRBJ1-2; the D gene is possibly TRBD1 (5 bases). TRBV23-1 qualifies as an ORF whose function is uncertain. Trimming removed 5 bases from V and 8 bases from J, with 12 bases in between. The CDR3 covers 12 residues. CDR3 sequence reads: CASSGTAEGYTF. CDR3 coding DNA: TGCGCCAGCAGTGGGACGGCGGAAGGCTACACCTTC.

This chain joins TRBV6-1 and TRBJ1-1, with D unclear. Trimming took off 1 base at V and 1 base at J, with 1 base between the two ends. Germline values: CDR1 MNHNS, CDR2 SASEGT. The CDR3 contains 12 residues. CDR3 sequence reads: CASSEGNTEAFF. The CDR3 bases are TGTGCCAGCAGTGAAGGGAACACTGAAGCTTTCTTT.

The V call is TRBV3-1 (or the pseudogene TRBV3-2), the J call TRBJ2-3; D is ambiguous. CDR1 is LGHDT and CDR2 is YNNKEL in the germline V gene (reference sequence). This CDR3 contains 11 residues. V dropped 1 base and J dropped 7 bases, with 3 bases sitting between them. CDR3 DNA: TGTGCCAGCAGCCAAGTCCATACGCAGTATTTT. This gives the protein CASSQVHTQYF.

The chain couples TRBV6-5 to TRBJ1-1; D ambiguous. Per germline, CDR1 MNHEY and CDR2 SVGAGI. CDR3 length: 14 amino acids. Between the trimmed V and J ends, which lost 3 bases and 3 bases, there was a span of 11 bases. CDR3 bases: TGTGCCAGCAGTTATCAACGGGTTGACACTGAAGCTTTCTTT. It codes for CASSYQRVDTEAFF.

J is TRBJ2-3 and V is TRBV13; 9 bases align to TRBD1. The V segment lost 5 bases and the J segment 4 bases; nucleotides outside the gene matches: 22. Germline V gene lookup returns CDR1 PRHDT and CDR2 FYEKMQ (reference sequence). The CDR3 consists of 20 residues. This CDR3 is CASSTAAGTGWTGRSDTQYF. The CDR3, as DNA: TGTGCCAGCAGCACTGCCGCCGGGACAGGGTGGACGGGGAGGTCAGATACGCAGTATTTT.

The gene calls are TRBV3-1 (or the pseudogene TRBV3-2) and TRBJ1-1; D is undetermined. CDR3 length: 13 amino acids. Germline CDR1 is LGHDT and CDR2 is YNNKEL (reference sequence). Trimming pared 1 base from V and 3 bases from J, leaving 6 bases between. The CDR3, as DNA: TGTGCCAGCAGCCAAGCACGGGACACTGAAGCTTTCTTT. Its protein product is CASSQARDTEAFF.

This sequence joins TRBV9 and TRBJ2-7, with D possibly TRBD2 on 7 matching bases. The CDR3 runs 15 residues. The ends were cut back, 0 bases at V and 3 bases at J, with 13 bases in the middle. Per germline, CDR1 SGDLS and CDR2 YYNGEE. CDR3 nucleotides: TGTGCCAGCAGCGTAGCTCCGGGGGGCGGCTACGAGCAGTACTTC. Amino acids: CASSVAPGGGYEQYF. The full variable domain, with the rest looked up from reference TRBV9 and TRBJ2-7, is DSGVTQTPKHLITATGQRVTLRCSPRSGDLSVYWYQQSLDQGLQFLIQYYNGEERAKGNILERFSAQQFPDLHSELNLSSLELGDSALYFCASSVAPGGGYEQYFGPGTRLTVT.

The chain joins TRBV2 to TRBJ1-2, with D possibly matching TRBD1 (5 bases). In germline, CDR1 is SNHLY, CDR2 FYNNEI. Between the trimmed V and J ends, which lost 2 bases and 4 bases, there was a span of 14 bases. This CDR3 has 15 residues. CDR3 DNA: TGTGCCAGCAGTGAATGGGGCAGGGAGGCCTATGGCTACACCTTC. As protein: CASSEWGREAYGYTF.